These 31 T cell receptor beta chains were all obtained from the same sample, sequenced in a study of cytomegalovirus exposure and HLA in healthy donors. PCR involved 60 Vbeta and 13 Jbeta primers. TCRdb's table, derived via immunoSEQ multiplex PCR, lists solely in-frame clones and lacks some. This table holds approximately 160,000 clones, more than 60% found once. The sample was PBMCs. These receptor sequences come from a woman under 40 in good health and CMV-seropositive.

There are a few counts of this clone. The rearrangement uses TRBV28 and TRBJ1-2; TRBD1 might be the D (5 bases). In germline, CDR1 is MDHEN, CDR2 SYDVKM. Trimming removed 8 bases from V and 5 bases from J, with 15 bases in between. This CDR3 has 13 residues. In DNA, the CDR3 is TGTGCCAGCGCCGGGGGTTTAGGATATGGCTACACCTTC. Its translation: CASAGGLGYGYTF.

The chain combines TRBV9 with TRBJ2-2, with 8 bases identical to TRBD2. The germline V gene encodes CDR1 SGDLS and CDR2 YYNGEE. Trimming removed 4 bases from V and 5 bases from J; junction bases left unmatched: 4. The CDR3 has 14 residues. The CDR3 protein is CASSPGRDTGELFF. The CDR3 DNA is TGTGCCAGCAGCCCCGGGAGGGATACCGGGGAGCTGTTTTTT.

CDR3 sequence: CASSLDLNYGYTF. Written as DNA, the CDR3 is TGTGCCAGCAGTTTAGATCTAAACTATGGCTACACCTTC. This rearrangement joins TRBV28 to TRBJ1-2; D gene uncertain. Germline loops: CDR1 MDHEN, CDR2 SYDVKM. The V gene lost 2 bases and the J gene lost 2 bases, with 6 bases spanning the gap. The CDR3 sequence is 13 residues long.

The genes are TRBV4-2 and TRBJ2-3; TRBD2 agrees at 16 bases. Germline CDR1 is LGHNA and CDR2 is YNFKEQ. The CDR3 has 19 residues. With 3 bases clipped from V and 2 bases from J, the junction kept 8 bases outside the gene matches. CDR3 in amino acids: CASSQGLAGGPGVTDTQYF. The CDR3 region has the DNA TGTGCCAGCAGCCAGGGACTAGCGGGAGGGCCCGGGGTCACAGATACGCAGTATTTT.

This clone was observed a handful of times. V is TRBV27 and J is TRBJ1-2; 8 bases are a match to TRBD1. Germline V gives CDR1 MNHEY, CDR2 SMNVEV (reference sequence). The CDR3 length is 17 residues. Germline trimming cut 1 base from V and 1 base from J; bases unmatched to any gene: 8. CDR3 residues: CASSLYGTGAGNYGYTF. The DNA of the CDR3 is TGTGCCAGCAGTTTATATGGGACAGGAGCGGGTAACTATGGCTACACCTTC.

The chain is built from TRBV7-8 and TRBJ2-7; maybe TRBD1 (6 bases). The CDR3 is 13 amino acids. V lost 6 bases to trimming and J lost 7 bases, with 16 bases between them. The V gene's germline CDR1 is SGHVS and CDR2 FQNEAQ. The CDR3 nucleotides are TGTGCCAGCAGACCGACAGGCGGAAGAGAGCAGTACTTC. Translation: CASRPTGGREQYF.

The chain uses TRBV7-9 and TRBJ2-7; D gene ambiguous. This CDR3 contains 14 residues. Germline V lookup: CDR1 SEHNR, CDR2 FQNEAQ (reference sequence). Deletions cut 2 bases from V and 0 bases from J, with 8 bases between. The CDR3 DNA follows: TGTGCCAGCAGCTTACAACAGAGCTCCTACGAGCAGTACTTC. It yields the protein CASSLQQSSYEQYF.

This clone was seen a few times. The V and J genes are TRBV7-9 and TRBJ2-5; the D gene is possibly TRBD2 (6 bases). Between the trimmed V and J ends, which lost 5 bases and 5 bases, there was a span of 15 bases. Germline V lookup: CDR1 SEHNR, CDR2 FQNEAQ (reference sequence). The CDR3 runs 14 residues. CDR3 region: CASSPGTSRETQYF. In nucleotides, the CDR3 is TGTGCCAGCAGCCCTGGAACTAGCAGGGAGACCCAGTACTTC.

The chain uses TRBV2 and TRBJ2-3; 9 bases agree with TRBD2. This CDR3 spans 15 amino acids. The J segment lost 0 bases and the V segment lost 6 bases, leaving 4 bases of the junction unmatched. The germline gives CDR1 SNHLY, CDR2 FYNNEI. The CDR3 spells CASRPTSGSTDTQYF. In nucleotides, the CDR3 is TGTGCCAGCAGACCGACTAGCGGAAGCACAGATACGCAGTATTTT.

The V and J genes are TRBV10-3 and TRBJ2-7; D is possibly TRBD2 (6 bases). The V end lost 2 bases, the J end lost 9 bases, and 8 bases lay between the germline ends. This CDR3 region has 11 residues. The germline CDR1 and CDR2 sequences are ENHRY and SYGVKD. The CDR3 region is CAISEGGWQYF. The CDR3, as DNA: TGTGCCATCAGTGAGGGGGGGTGGCAGTACTTC.

The CDR3: CASSLARGGRNQPQHF. In DNA, the CDR3 is TGTGCCAGCAGCTTGGCGAGGGGAGGTCGCAATCAGCCCCAGCATTTT. The V call is TRBV5-4, the J call TRBJ1-5; perhaps TRBD1 as D (5 bases). This CDR3 has 16 residues. V lost 0 bases, J lost 2 bases, and 12 bases lay in between. The germline V gene encodes CDR1 SGHNT and CDR2 YYREEE (reference sequence). Full variable domain (remainder filled in from reference TRBV5-4 and TRBJ1-5): ETGVTQSPTHLIKTRGQQVTLRCSSQSGHNTVSWYQQALGQGPQFIFQYYREEENGRGNFPPRFSGLQFPNYSSELNVNALELDDSALYLCASSLARGGRNQPQHFGDGTRLSIL.

This clone showed up just a few times. This rearrangement joins TRBV6-5 to TRBJ1-1; D may be TRBD1 (6 bases). The germline CDR1 and CDR2 sequences are MNHEY and SVGAGI. The CDR3 runs 12 residues. Between the trimmed V and J ends, which lost 8 bases and 3 bases, there was a span of 10 bases. Written as DNA, the CDR3 is TGTGCCAGCGAAAAGGGGGACACTGAAGCTTTCTTT. Amino acid sequence: CASEKGDTEAFF.

CDR3: CASSSGGGSADTQYF. Written as DNA, the CDR3 is TGTGCCAGCAGCTCGGGCGGCGGGTCCGCAGATACGCAGTATTTT. V is TRBV11-2 and J is TRBJ2-3, with D perhaps TRBD2 (5 bases). The V gene lost 4 bases and the J gene lost 4 bases, with 15 bases spanning the gap. In germline, CDR1 is SGHAT, CDR2 FQNNGV. This CDR3 region has 15 residues.

The chain uses TRBV5-6 and TRBJ2-3, with a possible D match to TRBD1 (5 bases). Germline CDR1 is SGHDT and CDR2 is YYEEEE. V dropped 0 bases and J dropped 3 bases, with 14 bases sitting between them. This CDR3 has 16 residues. The CDR3 sequence is CASSLVVQGRTDTQYF. The CDR3 bases are TGTGCCAGCAGCTTGGTCGTCCAGGGAAGGACAGATACGCAGTATTTT.

The chain employs TRBV25-1 and TRBJ2-5; perhaps TRBD2 as D (6 bases). The closer fit of TRBJ2-7 to the DNA end suggests the J call may be wrong. The CDR3 is 17 residues long. Germline assignment: CDR1 MGHDK and CDR2 SYGVNS. CDR3 in amino acids: CASSKNPGGAGPYEQYF. The CDR3 region has the DNA TGTGCCAGCAGTAAAAACCCCGGAGGGGCAGGGCCCTACGAGCAGTACTTC.

V and J are TRBV11-2 and TRBJ2-3; TRBD2 aligns across 7 bases. This CDR3 has 14 residues. Germline values: CDR1 SGHAT, CDR2 FQNNGV. The junction had 1 base not matched to a gene; V was cut back by 1 base and J by 3 bases. CDR3 nucleotides: TGTGCCAGCAGCTTAGGACTAGCTACAGATACGCAGTATTTT. As protein: CASSLGLATDTQYF.

The V call is TRBV19, the J call TRBJ1-5; D possibly corresponds to TRBD1 (5 bases). The CDR3 is made up of 14 amino acids. CDR1 and CDR2 (germline): LNHDA, SQIVND (reference sequence). V was pared by 3 bases and J by 6 bases, with 12 bases between. The DNA for the CDR3 is TGTGCCAGTAGTATGAGGGGAGGGAGTCAGCCCCAGCATTTT. It yields the protein CASSMRGGSQPQHF.

J is TRBJ2-4 and V is TRBV7-9; TRBD2 might be the D (5 bases). This CDR3 has 15 amino acids. Trimming left V 3 bases short and J 3 bases short, with 12 bases between. Germline V CDR1 and CDR2: SEHNR, FQNEAQ (reference sequence). CDR3 bases: TGTGCCAGCAGCTTCGGGGATTTGGTCAAAAACATTCAGTACTTC. Its protein product is CASSFGDLVKNIQYF.

V and J are TRBV4-3 and TRBJ2-1; TRBD1 aligns across 12 bases. The V and J ends lost 6 bases and 8 bases, in that order; junction bases with no gene match: 8. The germline V gene encodes CDR1 LGHNA and CDR2 YSLEER. The CDR3 is 15 amino acids. The CDR3 here is CASSQAGQGAYEQFF. CDR3 sequence (DNA): TGCGCCAGCAGTCAGGCGGGACAGGGGGCTTATGAGCAGTTCTTC.

This chain links TRBV4-1 with TRBJ2-1; D may be TRBD2 (6 bases). The CDR3 is made up of 13 amino acids. Germline lookup yields CDR1 MGHRA and CDR2 YSYEKL. Trimming pared 1 base from V and 10 bases from J, leaving 11 bases between. This chain's CDR3 is CASSQGGDREQFF. The CDR3 bases are TGCGCCAGCAGCCAAGGCGGGGATAGGGAGCAGTTCTTC.

This rearrangement joins TRBV19 to TRBJ1-4; TRBD1 matches at 7 bases. With V trimmed by 3 bases and J by 2 bases, 6 bases remained unmatched. The germline V gene has CDR1 LNHDA and CDR2 SQIVND (reference sequence). The CDR3 spans 16 residues. The CDR3 DNA sequence: TGTGCCAGTAGTATCCGATACAGGGGCACTAATGAAAAACTGTTTTTT. Encoded protein: CASSIRYRGTNEKLFF.

This clone was detected a few times. The chain combines TRBV13 with TRBJ2-7; 9 bases agree with TRBD1. The CDR3 loop spans 15 amino acids. J gave up 0 bases and V 5 bases, and 5 bases lay outside the gene matches. Germline CDR1 is PRHDT and CDR2 is FYEKMQ (reference sequence). CDR3 DNA sequence: TGTGCCAGCAGCCCAGGACAGGGGAGCTCCTACGAGCAGTACTTC. Its translation: CASSPGQGSSYEQYF.

The J gene is TRBJ1-4, the V gene TRBV28; 8 bases are shared with TRBD1. CDR1 and CDR2 from the germline V gene are MDHEN and SYDVKM. The CDR3 is 16 residues long. J lost 3 bases, V lost 4 bases, and 7 bases had no gene match. The CDR3 is CASSSRQGASNEKLFF. The CDR3 DNA reads TGTGCCAGCAGTTCCCGGCAGGGGGCGTCTAATGAAAAACTGTTTTTT.

The CDR3 loop reads CASSSTGAAGSGANVLTF. The CDR3 DNA sequence: TGTGCCAGCAGCTCCACCGGTGCGGCGGGCTCTGGGGCCAACGTCCTGACTTTC. The genes are TRBV5-6 and TRBJ2-6; D is perhaps TRBD2 (5 bases). Trimming stripped 3 bases from V and 0 bases from J, with 16 bases between. This CDR3 is built from 18 residues. Germline-derived CDR1 and CDR2 are SGHDT and YYEEEE.

This clone has just one count. This rearrangement joins TRBV9 to TRBJ1-2, with D possibly being TRBD1 (6 bases). In germline, CDR1 is SGDLS, CDR2 YYNGEE. The CDR3 covers 13 residues. V was trimmed by 1 base and J by 8 bases, leaving 12 bases between them. The CDR3 here is CASSVPGELGYTF. The CDR3 bases are TGTGCCAGCAGCGTACCAGGGGAGCTGGGCTACACCTTC.

The V and J genes are TRBV10-3 and TRBJ2-5; D perhaps matches TRBD1 (6 bases). The CDR3 runs to 15 residues. The V end lost 0 bases, the J end lost 4 bases, and 12 bases lay between the germline ends. CDR1 and CDR2 (germline): ENHRY, SYGVKD. CDR3 sequence reads: CAISESTQGGETQYF. CDR3 DNA sequence: TGTGCCATCAGTGAGTCGACACAGGGTGGAGAGACCCAGTACTTC.

This sequence joins TRBV12-5 and TRBJ1-5, with a tentative D call TRBD1 (5 bases). Looked up from germline, CDR1 is LGHNT and CDR2 is FRNRAP. V was cut by 5 bases and J by 6 bases, with 11 bases left in between. The CDR3 consists of 13 residues. This CDR3 is CASGRGGTQPQHF. The CDR3 region has the DNA TGTGCTAGTGGTCGGGGGGGGACTCAGCCCCAGCATTTT.

The DNA for the CDR3 is TGTGCCAGCAGTTTATCCACCGCGTTGCAGGGGCGTATGAGGGAGCAGTACTTC. This encodes CASSLSTALQGRMREQYF. V gene TRBV27 combines with J gene TRBJ2-7, with D possibly matching TRBD1 (6 bases). Trimming stripped 0 bases from V and 7 bases from J, with 25 bases between. The germline CDR1 and CDR2 sequences are MNHEY and SMNVEV (reference sequence). This CDR3 is 18 amino acids long.

In this sample, this clone turned up a few times. This rearrangement joins TRBV7-8 to TRBJ1-4; D uncertain. The germline V gene has CDR1 SGHVS and CDR2 FQNEAQ. V lost 5 bases to trimming and J lost 6 bases, with 16 bases between them. The CDR3 sequence is 15 residues long. The CDR3 sequence: CASSLQLGRDEKLFF. CDR3 coding DNA: TGTGCCAGCAGCCTACAGCTAGGGCGGGATGAAAAACTGTTTTTT.

The chain employs TRBV14 and TRBJ2-2, with TRBD2 matching 7 bases. V was pared by 1 base and J by 2 bases, with 4 bases of the junction left unmatched. The CDR3 contains 16 residues. The germline V gene encodes CDR1 SGHDN and CDR2 FVKESK. The CDR3 DNA is TGTGCCAGCAGCCAAGGCCTAGCGGCAAACACCGGGGAGCTGTTTTTT. It is translated as CASSQGLAANTGELFF.

This chain connects TRBV7-9 to TRBJ1-1; TRBD1 might be the D (6 bases). CDR1 and CDR2 (germline): SEHNR, FQNEAQ (reference sequence). V lost 1 base to trimming and J lost 5 bases, with 11 bases between them. The CDR3 has 14 residues. CDR3 DNA: TGTGCCAGCAGCTTAGTGACAGGTATAACTGAAGCTTTCTTT. It is translated as CASSLVTGITEAFF.